The T cell receptor beta chain under discussion was sequenced for a study of blood T cell repertoires in COVID-19. Background on the study: Both acute and convalescent COVID-19 samples were obtained from the United States, Italy and Spain. PBMCs, B-cell-depleted T cells, or T cells were the source of the cDNA or gDNA that made up the material.

In the original workflow: How many nucleated cells were present was estimated from reference gene primer amplification. Here immunoSEQ multiplex PCR was the method, and the copy in TCRdb shows in-frame clones only, minus some. The DNA gave D and trimming, while V, J and clone size come from that table. The table has just over 70,000 clones, 80% seen once. Germline V gene data show CDR1 as MNHNS and CDR2 as SASEGT. V was pared by 2 bases and J by 2 bases, with 4 bases of the junction left unmatched. This CDR3 contains 16 residues. The chain is built from TRBV6-1 and TRBJ1-5; 9 nucleotides match TRBD1. The sample comprised peripheral blood. The receptor was derived from a man aged 65 to 85 who had recovered from COVID-19. CDR3 protein: CASSERDREGNQPQHF. In DNA, the CDR3 is TGTGCCAGCAGTGAAAGGGACAGGGAAGGCAATCAGCCCCAGCATTTT.